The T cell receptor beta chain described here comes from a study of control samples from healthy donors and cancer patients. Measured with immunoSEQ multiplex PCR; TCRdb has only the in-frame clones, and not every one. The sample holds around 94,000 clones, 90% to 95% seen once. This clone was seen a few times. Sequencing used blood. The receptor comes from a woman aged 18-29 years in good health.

For the CDR3, the DNA is TGTGCCAGCAGTTTACGAGGAGGGTGGGCAACTAATCAGCCCCAGCATTTT. Translating gives CASSLRGGWATNQPQHF. The chain employs TRBV6-2 or TRBV6-3 and TRBJ1-5; D is uncertain. Germline V gene lookup returns CDR1 MNHEY and CDR2 SVGEGT. The CDR3 runs to 17 residues. V was shortened by 4 bases and J by 4 bases, with 20 bases between the two germline ends.